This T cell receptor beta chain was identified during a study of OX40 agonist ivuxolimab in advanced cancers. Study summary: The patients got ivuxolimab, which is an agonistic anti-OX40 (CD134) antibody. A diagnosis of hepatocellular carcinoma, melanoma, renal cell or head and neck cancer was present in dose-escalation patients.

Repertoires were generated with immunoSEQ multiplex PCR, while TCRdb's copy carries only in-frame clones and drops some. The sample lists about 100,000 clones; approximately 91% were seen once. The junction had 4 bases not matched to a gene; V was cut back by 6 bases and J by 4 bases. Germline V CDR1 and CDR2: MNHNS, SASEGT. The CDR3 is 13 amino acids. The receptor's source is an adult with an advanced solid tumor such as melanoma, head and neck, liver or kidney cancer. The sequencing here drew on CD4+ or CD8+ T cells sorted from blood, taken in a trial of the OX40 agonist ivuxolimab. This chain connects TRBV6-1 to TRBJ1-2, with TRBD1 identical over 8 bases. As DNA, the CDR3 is TGTGCCAGCAGGGGGACAGGCATCTATGGCTACACCTTC. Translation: CASRGTGIYGYTF.